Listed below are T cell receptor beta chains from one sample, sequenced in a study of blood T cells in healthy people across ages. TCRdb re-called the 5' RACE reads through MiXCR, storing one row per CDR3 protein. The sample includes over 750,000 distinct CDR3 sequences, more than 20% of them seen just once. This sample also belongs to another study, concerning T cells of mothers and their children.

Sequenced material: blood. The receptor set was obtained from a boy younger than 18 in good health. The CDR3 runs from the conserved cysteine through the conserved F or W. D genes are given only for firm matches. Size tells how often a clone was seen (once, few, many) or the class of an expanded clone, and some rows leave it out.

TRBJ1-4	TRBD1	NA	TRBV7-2	TGTGCCAGCAGCTTAGTGGGACAGACAGCAACTAATGAAAAACTGTTTTTT	CASSLVGQTATNEKLFF
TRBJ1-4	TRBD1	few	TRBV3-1	TGTGCCAGCAGCCGGGACAGACTTACTTCGCTGTTTTTT	CASSRDRLTSLFF
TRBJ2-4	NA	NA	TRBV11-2	TGTGCCAGCAGCTTAGATTTGGGACTGCCGCGCATTCAGTACTTC	CASSLDLGLPRIQYF
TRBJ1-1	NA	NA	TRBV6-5	TGTGCCAGCAGTTACACGGACACCACTGAAGCTTTCTTT	CASSYTDTTEAFF
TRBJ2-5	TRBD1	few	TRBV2	TGTGCCAGCAACCCACAGGGGGCGAGTCAAGAGACCCAGTACTTC	CASNPQGASQETQYF
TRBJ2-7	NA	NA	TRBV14	TGTGCCAGCAGCCAAGGGTTTCCAGCGGTCCTGGAGCAGTACTTC	CASSQGFPAVLEQYF
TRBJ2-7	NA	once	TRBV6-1	TGTGCCAGCAGAGGGGATGACAGACTCTACGAGCAGTACTTC	CASRGDDRLYEQYF
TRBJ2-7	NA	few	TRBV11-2	TGTGCCAGCAGCTTAGATCCCGACTCCTACGAGCAGTACTTC	CASSLDPDSYEQYF
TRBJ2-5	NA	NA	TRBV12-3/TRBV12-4	TGTGCCAGCAGTCATGAGACAGTAAATAGAGAGACCCAGTACTTC	CASSHETVNRETQYF
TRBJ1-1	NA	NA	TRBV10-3	TGTGCCATCAGTGAGACATTGAACACTGAAGCTTTCTTT	CAISETLNTEAFF
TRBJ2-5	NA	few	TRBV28	TGTGCCAGCAGTTTCGGGGACCCAAGGGGAGAGACCCAGTACTTC	CASSFGDPRGETQYF
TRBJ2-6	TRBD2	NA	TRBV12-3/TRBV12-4	TGTGCCAGCAGTGGTAGGACTAGCGGGGACTCTGGGGCCAACGTCCTGACTTTC	CASSGRTSGDSGANVLTF
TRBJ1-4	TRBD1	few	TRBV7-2	TGTGCCAGCAGCCCGACAGGGGGCAGGGAAAAACTGTTTTTT	CASSPTGGREKLFF
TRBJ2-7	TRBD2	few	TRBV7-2	TGTGCCAGCAGCTTAGCAGCTAGCGGGGGGGACGAGCAGTACTTC	CASSLAASGGDEQYF
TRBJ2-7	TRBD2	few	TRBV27	TGTGCCAGCAGGCTAGCGGATTCCTACGAGCAGTACTTC	CASRLADSYEQYF
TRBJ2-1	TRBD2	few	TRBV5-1	TGCGCCAGCAGCGGGGGTGCGGGAGGCTCTTCCAATGAGCAGTTCTTC	CASSGGAGGSSNEQFF
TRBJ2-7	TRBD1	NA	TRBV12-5	TGTGCTAGTGGTTTCAGGAGCGGGACAGGGTACTACGAGCAGTACTTC	CASGFRSGTGYYEQYF
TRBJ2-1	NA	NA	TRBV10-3	TGTGCCATCAGTGAGTCGAGGTCCGGGGGAAGCTACAATGAGCAGTTCTTC	CAISESRSGGSYNEQFF
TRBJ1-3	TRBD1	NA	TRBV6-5	TGTGCCAGCAGTTCTGGGACAGGAGACTCTGGAAACACCATATATTTT	CASSSGTGDSGNTIYF
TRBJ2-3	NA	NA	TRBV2	TGTGCCAGCAGGTACACAGGGCAGGCAGATACGCAGTATTTT	CASRYTGQADTQYF
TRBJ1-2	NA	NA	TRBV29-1	TGCAGCGTTGAATCCGACAGCTATGGCTACACCTTC	CSVESDSYGYTF
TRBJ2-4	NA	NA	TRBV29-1	TGCAGCGTAGCCGGACGGAATTCAAACATTCAGTACTTC	CSVAGRNSNIQYF
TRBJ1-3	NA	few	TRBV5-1	TGCGCCAGCAGCTTGGAACAGGGAAACACCATATATTTT	CASSLEQGNTIYF
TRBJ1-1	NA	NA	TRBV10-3	TGTGCCATCAGTGACCCGGACCTAGAGACTGAAGCTTTCTTT	CAISDPDLETEAFF
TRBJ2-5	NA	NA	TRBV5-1	TGCGCCAGCAGCTTTTGGATCCAAGAGACCCAGTACTTC	CASSFWIQETQYF
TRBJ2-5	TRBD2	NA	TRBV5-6	TGTGCCAGCAGCTTGGGACTAGCGGGGCTCTACTTC	CASSLGLAGLYF
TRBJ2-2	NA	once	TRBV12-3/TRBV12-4	TGTGCCAGCAGCCGCGCCCTCGACAGACACACCGGGGAGCTGTTTTTT	CASSRALDRHTGELFF
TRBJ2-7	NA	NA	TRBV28	TGTGCCAACAGTTTAGTAGGGACATCTTCCTACGAGCAGTACTTC	CANSLVGTSSYEQYF
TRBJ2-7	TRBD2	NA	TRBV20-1	TGCAGTGCTAGAAGGATCGGGGGGAACGAGCAGTACTTC	CSARRIGGNEQYF
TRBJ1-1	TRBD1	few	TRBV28	TGTGCCAGCAGTATACCGAGGACAGGGGGCACTGAAGCTTTCTTT	CASSIPRTGGTEAFF
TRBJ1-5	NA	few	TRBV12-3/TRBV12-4	TGTGCCAGCAGCTGGGGGATTGGGGGCAATCAGCCCCAGCATTTT	CASSWGIGGNQPQHF
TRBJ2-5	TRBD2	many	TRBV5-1	TGTGCCAGCAGCTTGTTGGGACTAGCGGGAGAGGAGACCCAGTACTTC	CASSLLGLAGEETQYF
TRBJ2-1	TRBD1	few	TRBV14	TGTGCCAGCAGCCAGGGTACCGGGACAGGGTTTGAGCAGTTCTTC	CASSQGTGTGFEQFF
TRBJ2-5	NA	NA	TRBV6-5	TGTGCCAGCAGTTACTCGATAATTGACCAAGAGACTCAGTACTTC	CASSYSIIDQETQYF
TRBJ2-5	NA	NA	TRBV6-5	TGTGCCAGCAGTTACAGAGCGAGCGGGGAGACCCAGTACTTC	CASSYRASGETQYF
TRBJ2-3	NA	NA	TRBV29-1	TGCAGCGTTGACCGGGGTGAAGATACGCAGTATTTT	CSVDRGEDTQYF
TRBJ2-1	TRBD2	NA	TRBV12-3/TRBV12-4	TGTGCCAGCAGCCCCGGGACTAGCGGGGGGACGGACCTCAATGAGCAGTTCTTC	CASSPGTSGGTDLNEQFF
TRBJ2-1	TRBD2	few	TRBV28	TGTGCCAGCAGTCCTTTGTTGCGGGAGGGCCCCTACAATGAGCAGTTCTTC	CASSPLLREGPYNEQFF
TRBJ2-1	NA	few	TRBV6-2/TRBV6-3	TGTGCCAGCAGTTCCCTCCCGCCGAATGAGCAGTTCTTC	CASSSLPPNEQFF
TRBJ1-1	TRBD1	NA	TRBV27	TGTGCCAGCAGTTCGGACAGGGGATCCACTGAAGCTTTCTTT	CASSSDRGSTEAFF
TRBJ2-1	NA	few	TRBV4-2	TGTGCCAGCAACCCCGGGGACTCCTACAATGAGCAGTTCTTC	CASNPGDSYNEQFF
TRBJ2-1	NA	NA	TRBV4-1	TGCGCCAGCAGCCAAGGCCGAGGATTCTCCTCCTACAATGAGCAGTTCTTC	CASSQGRGFSSYNEQFF
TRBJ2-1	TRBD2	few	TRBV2	TGTGCCAGCAGTGGGAGGGCGGGAGTCTCCTACAATGAGCAGTTCTTC	CASSGRAGVSYNEQFF
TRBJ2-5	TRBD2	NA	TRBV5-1	TGCGCCAGCAGCTCGTTAGCGGGAGGAGCGAGAGAGACCCAGTACTTC	CASSSLAGGARETQYF
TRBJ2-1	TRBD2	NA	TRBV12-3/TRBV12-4	TGTGCCAGCAGTTCGGGACTAGCGGGGGTGCGGTTC	CASSSGLAGVRF
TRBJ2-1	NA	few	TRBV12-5	TGTGCTAGTGGTTCCCCCGCAGCGCACCGGGGCAATGAGCAGTTCTTC	CASGSPAAHRGNEQFF
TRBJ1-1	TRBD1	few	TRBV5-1	TGCGCCAGCAGGCCGGGGGGACAGGGAAACACTGAAGCTTTCTTT	CASRPGGQGNTEAFF
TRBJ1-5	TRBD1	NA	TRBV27	TGTGCCAGCAGTTTATCGGGACAGGGACCGGGACAGCCCCAGCATTTT	CASSLSGQGPGQPQHF
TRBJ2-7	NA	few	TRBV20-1	TGCAGTGCTAGGGACAGTTCCTTCTACGAGCAGTACTTC	CSARDSSFYEQYF
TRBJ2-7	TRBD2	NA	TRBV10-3	TGTGCCATCAGTGGGATTAGCGGGAGTGGGGAGCAGTACTTC	CAISGISGSGEQYF
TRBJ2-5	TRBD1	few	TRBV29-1	TGCAGCGTTGCTGGGACAGTGGTGCAAGAGACCCAGTACTTC	CSVAGTVVQETQYF
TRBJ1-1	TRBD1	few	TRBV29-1	TGCAGCGTTGAGGGGACAGGGGGCGCAAAGACTGAAGCTTTCTTT	CSVEGTGGAKTEAFF
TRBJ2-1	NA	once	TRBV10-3	TGTGCCATCAGTGAGCGTTGGGACGGGGCCTACAATGAGCAGTTCTTC	CAISERWDGAYNEQFF
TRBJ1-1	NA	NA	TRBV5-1	TGCGCCAGCAGCCCCTGGGACGGCGGGACCACTGAAGCTTTCTTT	CASSPWDGGTTEAFF
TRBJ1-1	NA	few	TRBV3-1	TGTGCCAGCGGCACGTCGTTGACAAGTGAAGCTTTCTTT	CASGTSLTSEAFF
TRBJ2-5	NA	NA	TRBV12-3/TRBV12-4	TGTGCCAGCAGTGCGACAGGACTAGAACAAGAGACCCAGTACTTC	CASSATGLEQETQYF
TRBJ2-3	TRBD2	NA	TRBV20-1	TGCAGTGCGGGACTAGCGGGAGTTCTTGCAGATACGCAGTATTTT	CSAGLAGVLADTQYF
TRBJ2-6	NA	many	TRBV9	TGTGCCAGCAGCGTAGGAGCTATCCCCGGCCGGGCCAACGTCCTGACTTTC	CASSVGAIPGRANVLTF